Detailed here is one T cell receptor (beta chain). Its antigen remains unknown. The PCR had 60 Vbeta and 13 Jbeta primers. TCRdb keeps only in-frame clones here, not all; method: immunoSEQ multiplex PCR. The data contain 110,000 to 150,000 clones, roughly 72% of them seen just once; the ten biggest clones take up 2.1%. These data belong to a study of cytomegalovirus exposure and HLA in healthy donors. Study conclusions and caveats: Immune exposure was documented only through CMV serostatus. The HLA-A and HLA-B alleles of most subjects were reportedly predicted accurately from TCR beta sequences. Generally TCR sequences proved uncommon, though certain public TCRs appeared in numerous donors. Within an earlier analysis, most TCR beta V segments proved productive either about 87% or about 30% of the time.

CDR3 size: 15 residues. Germline V gene data show CDR1 as SGHTA and CDR2 as FQGNSA. The trim removed 5 bases at V and 4 bases at J, leaving 9 bases unmatched. The clonotype originates from a man aged 35-49 years in good health and CMV-seronegative. The V gene is TRBV7-2, the J gene TRBJ1-1; 8 positions match TRBD1. The sample comprised PBMCs. The CDR3 region has the DNA TGTGCCAGCAGCCGACCCTCAGGGGGCCTCACTGAAGCTTTCTTT. Protein sequence: CASSRPSGGLTEAFF.